The next 29 T cell receptor beta chains were all read from a single sample in a study of cytomegalovirus exposure and HLA in healthy donors. It was with 60 Vbeta and 13 Jbeta primers that the PCR ran. Sequencing used immunoSEQ multiplex PCR; TCRdb keeps in-frame clones, though not all of them. In the table there are approximately 170,000 clones, 65% to 90% of which are singletons. The sample comprised PBMCs. The origin of the receptors is a human donor in good health.

V usage is TRBV18 and J usage is TRBJ2-1; 7 bases map to TRBD2. Germline CDR1 KGHSH, CDR2 LQKENI. The CDR3 extends over 13 amino acids. Trimming removed 0 bases from V and 12 bases from J; junction bases left unmatched: 5. The CDR3 DNA sequence: TGTGCCAGCTCACCACCGGGAGGGGCCGGGCAGTTCTTC. Translation: CASSPPGGAGQFF. Using reference TRBV18 and TRBJ2-1 for the parts outside the CDR3, the full variable domain is NAGVMQNPRHLVRRRGQEARLRCSPMKGHSHVYWYRQLPEEGLKFMVYLQKENIIDESGMPKERFSAEFPKEGPSILRIQQVVRGDSAAYFCASSPPGGAGQFFGPGTRLTVL.

This clone was seen a single time. The chain joins TRBV19 to TRBJ1-1; 8 bases map to TRBD1. Trimming cost V 5 bases and J 0 bases; bases outside gene matches: 11. CDR1 and CDR2 (germline): LNHDA, SQIVND (reference sequence). The CDR3 loop spans 17 amino acids. CDR3 sequence (DNA): TGTGCCAGTAGTTTCAGGGGGCCGGGAGGTATGAACACTGAAGCTTTCTTT. Protein sequence: CASSFRGPGGMNTEAFF.

V is TRBV5-5 and J is TRBJ1-2; no clear D. CDR3 length: 15 amino acids. Germline V gene sequence: CDR1 SGHKS, CDR2 YYEKEE (reference sequence). Trimming stripped 0 bases from V and 0 bases from J, with 9 bases between. CDR3 sequence reads: CASSLEPGTNYGYTF. Here the CDR3 DNA reads TGTGCCAGCAGCTTGGAACCAGGTACTAACTATGGCTACACCTTC.

This chain joins TRBV29-1 and TRBJ2-5; D is possibly TRBD2 (7 bases). The V gene lost 0 bases and the J gene lost 11 bases, with 16 bases spanning the gap. This CDR3 comprises 13 residues. Germline CDR1 SQVTM, CDR2 ANQGSEA. The DNA for the CDR3 is TGCAGCGTTGAAGATCGTAGGGGGGGAGAGCAGTACTTC. It specifies CSVEDRRGGEQYF. Full variable domain (outside the CDR3, taken from reference TRBV29-1 and TRBJ2-5): SAVISQKPSRDICQRGTSLTIQCQVDSQVTMMFWYRQQPGQSLTLIATANQGSEATYESGFVIDKFPISRPNLTFSTLTVSNMSPEDSSIYLCSVEDRRGGEQYFGPGTRLLVL.

Only a few counts were recorded for this clone. This chain links TRBV7-9 with TRBJ2-3, with 14 positions matching TRBD2. This CDR3 is built from 19 residues. The J segment lost 11 bases and the V segment lost 6 bases, leaving 22 bases of the junction unmatched. In germline, CDR1 is SEHNR, CDR2 FQNEAQ (reference sequence). Here the CDR3 reads CASRGTGTAGTSGGRWQYF. CDR3 DNA sequence: TGTGCCAGCAGGGGCACCGGGACAGCCGGGACTAGCGGGGGACGTTGGCAGTATTTT.

The chain combines TRBV6-1 with TRBJ2-3; D might be TRBD2 (6 bases). This CDR3 is built from 14 residues. The V end lost 11 bases, the J end lost 2 bases, and 17 bases lay between the germline ends. Germline V lookup: CDR1 MNHNS, CDR2 SASEGT. The CDR3 here is CAAEGGDPTDTQYF. CDR3 bases: TGTGCCGCCGAGGGCGGGGACCCCACAGATACGCAGTATTTT.

V is TRBV7-9 and J is TRBJ2-1; TRBD2 is a possible D gene (5 bases). The germline V gene encodes CDR1 SEHNR and CDR2 FQNEAQ (reference sequence). The CDR3 runs 17 residues. V lost 6 bases to trimming and J lost 5 bases, with 23 bases between them. CDR3: CASRVGPPSLVDNEQFF. Here the CDR3 DNA reads TGTGCCAGCAGGGTAGGACCGCCTAGCCTCGTGGACAATGAGCAGTTCTTC.

This clone has just a few counts. This rearrangement joins TRBV5-1 to TRBJ2-3, with D tentatively TRBD2 (6 bases). Trimming removed 4 bases from V and 6 bases from J, with 12 bases in between. The CDR3 runs to 13 residues. Germline-derived CDR1 and CDR2 are SGHRS and YFSETQ. CDR3 DNA sequence: TGCGCCAGCAGCGGGCGGACTATTGATACGCAGTATTTT. Its translation is CASSGRTIDTQYF.

V usage is TRBV4-2 and J usage is TRBJ2-7, with TRBD2 as a possible D gene (5 bases). CDR3 length equals 17 residues. V was shortened by 3 bases and J by 1 base, with 19 bases between the two germline ends. Looked up from germline, CDR1 is LGHNA and CDR2 is YNFKEQ. CDR3 sequence reads: CASSHLSNGEISYEQYF. CDR3 DNA sequence: TGTGCCAGCAGCCACCTTTCCAACGGGGAGATATCCTACGAGCAGTACTTC.

This clone was detected a few times. V and J are TRBV6-5 and TRBJ2-5; TRBD1 might be the D (6 bases). V shed 5 bases and J shed 7 bases, with 8 bases lying between them. Germline V gives CDR1 MNHEY, CDR2 SVGAGI. The CDR3 contains 11 residues. This chain's CDR3 is CASSQQGTQYF. Here the CDR3 DNA reads TGTGCCAGCAGTCAACAGGGGACCCAGTACTTC.

This clone was found a few times. V gene TRBV9 combines with J gene TRBJ2-2; D is possibly TRBD2 (5 bases). The germline V and J ends were trimmed by 0 bases and 2 bases, with 11 bases remaining between them. The CDR3 spans 16 residues. Looked up from germline, CDR1 is SGDLS and CDR2 is YYNGEE. CDR3 region: CASSVVSLDNTGELFF. CDR3 DNA sequence: TGTGCCAGCAGCGTAGTATCACTAGATAACACCGGGGAGCTGTTTTTT.

As for this clone: An end of the junction differs from the germline gene, which may be a read error. The chain joins TRBV5-1 to TRBJ2-5; D perhaps matches TRBD1 (6 bases). The V gene's germline CDR1 is SGHRS and CDR2 YFSETQ. CDR3 length: 15 residues. The CDR3 DNA is TGCGCCAGCAGCTCAACAGGGAGACACCAGGAGACCCAGTACTTC. It is translated as CASSSTGRHQETQYF.

The genes are TRBV13 and TRBJ2-7, with D uncertain. The germline V gene has CDR1 PRHDT and CDR2 FYEKMQ (reference sequence). This CDR3 has 18 amino acids. V was trimmed by 5 bases and J by 3 bases, leaving 26 bases between them. DNA of the CDR3: TGTGCCAGCAGCCAATTAAGTGACCTTGGCGTGACTTTCTACGAGCAGTACTTC. Encoded protein: CASSQLSDLGVTFYEQYF.

The chain joins TRBV12-5 to TRBJ1-5, with D possibly matching TRBD1 (5 bases). The CDR3 is 14 residues long. With 6 bases removed from V and 6 bases from J, the gap between germline ends came to 15 bases. Germline CDR1 is LGHNT and CDR2 is FRNRAP. In DNA form, the CDR3 reads TGTGCTAGTGGAAACTCCAGGGTTACTCAGCCCCAGCATTTT. This codes for CASGNSRVTQPQHF.

This clone was recorded once. V is TRBV15 and J is TRBJ1-3; 9 bases match TRBD1. Germline V gives CDR1 LNHNV, CDR2 YYDKDF (reference sequence). The V gene end was trimmed by 8 bases and the J gene end by 2 bases; junction bases not matched to a gene: 7. This CDR3 spans 15 amino acids. CDR3 in amino acids: CATRGQGGTGNTIYF. DNA for the CDR3: TGTGCCACCCGGGGACAGGGCGGCACTGGAAACACCATATATTTT.

The chain combines TRBV9 with TRBJ1-2; a possible D gene is TRBD1 (6 bases). The CDR3 is 14 amino acids. Per the germline V gene, CDR1 is SGDLS and CDR2 is YYNGEE. Trimming stripped 0 bases from V and 5 bases from J, with 11 bases between. The CDR3 DNA reads TGTGCCAGCAGCGTAGCTCTGGGGGCTTATGGCTACACCTTC. Encoded protein: CASSVALGAYGYTF. The entire variable domain, with the rest obtained from reference TRBV9 and TRBJ1-2, is as follows: DSGVTQTPKHLITATGQRVTLRCSPRSGDLSVYWYQQSLDQGLQFLIQYYNGEERAKGNILERFSAQQFPDLHSELNLSSLELGDSALYFCASSVALGAYGYTFGSGTRLTVV.

The chain combines TRBV4-1 with TRBJ1-2, with D possibly TRBD1 on 6 matching bases. The CDR3 is 13 amino acids. Trimming pared 2 bases from V and 6 bases from J, leaving 10 bases between. Germline V CDR1 and CDR2: MGHRA, YSYEKL. CDR3 nucleotide sequence: TGCGCCAGCAGCCAACCTAACAGGGATGGCTACACCTTC. Its translation: CASSQPNRDGYTF.

V usage is TRBV5-8 and J usage is TRBJ2-7, with 8 nucleotides matching TRBD1. Germline trimming cut 4 bases from V and 9 bases from J; bases unmatched to any gene: 9. This CDR3 comprises 13 residues. Germline V lookup: CDR1 SGHTS, CDR2 YDEGEE. The CDR3 spells CASSPGQGGVQYF. For the CDR3, the DNA is TGTGCCAGCAGCCCCGGACAGGGCGGGGTGCAGTACTTC.

This sequence joins TRBV4-2 and TRBJ2-5; possible D gene TRBD1, 6 bases. The J call may be faulty, since TRBJ2-7 better matches the DNA end. The CDR3 is 14 amino acids. The germline CDR1 and CDR2 sequences are LGHNA and YNFKEQ. The CDR3: CASSQVQGTYEQYF. For the CDR3, the DNA is TGTGCCAGCAGCCAAGTTCAGGGGACCTACGAGCAGTACTTC.

This clone was detected a few times. The CDR3 nucleotides are TGTGCCAGCAGCGTAACTGACTCCTACGAGCAGTACTTC. This encodes CASSVTDSYEQYF. This chain joins TRBV9 and TRBJ2-7, with D uncertain. The length of the CDR3 is 13 residues. CDR1 and CDR2 from the germline V gene are SGDLS and YYNGEE. Trimming removed 1 base at V and 0 bases at J, with 5 bases between.

The chain couples TRBV7-8 to TRBJ2-1, with 7 bases identical to TRBD2. Per germline, CDR1 SGHVS and CDR2 FQNEAQ. This CDR3 comprises 15 residues. The V and J ends lost 1 base and 5 bases, in that order; junction bases with no gene match: 5. CDR3 amino acids: CASSLGAGTHNEQFF. The CDR3 bases are TGTGCCAGCAGCTTAGGAGCGGGGACCCACAATGAGCAGTTCTTC. The entire variable domain, with the rest obtained from reference TRBV7-8 and TRBJ2-1, is as follows: GAGVSQSPRYKVAKRGQDVALRCDPISGHVSLFWYQQALGQGPEFLTYFQNEAQLDKSGLPSDRFFAERPEGSVSTLKIQRTQQEDSAVYLCASSLGAGTHNEQFFGPGTRLTVL.

The chain couples TRBV21-1 to TRBJ1-3. TRBV21-1 is a recognized pseudogene. The CDR3 is made up of 14 amino acids. In DNA, the CDR3 is TGTGCCAAAATGGGGGGTCCGGAATGGAACACCATATATTTT. Its protein product is CAKMGGPEWNTIYF.

This chain links TRBV6-1 with TRBJ2-3; D is unresolved. CDR1 MNHNS and CDR2 SASEGT come from the germline V gene. The V gene lost 3 bases and the J gene lost 1 base, with 2 bases spanning the gap. The CDR3 contains 12 residues. CDR3 in DNA: TGTGCCAGCAGTGACGGCACAGATACGCAGTATTTT. Translating it yields CASSDGTDTQYF.

V is TRBV19 and J is TRBJ1-1, with unresolved D. Germline V lookup: CDR1 LNHDA, CDR2 SQIVND (reference sequence). With 8 bases removed from V and 2 bases from J, the gap between germline ends came to 18 bases. CDR3 length equals 15 residues. CDR3 protein: CASRSEGSTNTEAFF. DNA of the CDR3: TGTGCCAGTCGTTCGGAGGGCAGCACTAACACTGAAGCTTTCTTT.

V and J are TRBV6-5 and TRBJ2-5; 7 bases line up with TRBD1. With 9 bases clipped from V and 0 bases from J, the junction kept 10 bases outside the gene matches. The CDR3 consists of 15 residues. Germline values: CDR1 MNHEY, CDR2 SVGAGI. The CDR3 DNA reads as TGTGCCAGTAAAGACAGGGAAAGGTACCAAGAGACCCAGTACTTC. It is translated as CASKDRERYQETQYF.

CDR3 protein: CASSLREGSTEAFF. In DNA form, the CDR3 reads TGCGCCAGCAGCTTACGGGAGGGCTCCACTGAAGCTTTCTTT. V is TRBV5-1 and J is TRBJ1-1; no reliable D call. Between the trimmed V and J ends, which lost 2 bases and 4 bases, there was a span of 12 bases. This CDR3 has 14 amino acids. The germline gives CDR1 SGHRS, CDR2 YFSETQ.

The J gene is TRBJ2-7, the V gene TRBV7-9; D not resolved. The CDR3 is 11 amino acids. Trimming took off 5 bases at V and 3 bases at J, with 5 bases between the two ends. CDR1 SEHNR and CDR2 FQNEAQ come from the germline V gene (reference sequence). The CDR3: CASSPIYEQYF. The CDR3 bases are TGTGCCAGCAGCCCTATCTACGAGCAGTACTTC.

The count of this clone is one. The chain carries TRBV27 and TRBJ1-5; 8 nucleotides agree with TRBD1. This CDR3 contains 18 residues. CDR1 is MNHEY and CDR2 is SMNVEV in the germline V gene (reference sequence). V trimming: 5 bases; J trimming: 0 bases; junction bases outside the gene matches: 12. In DNA, the CDR3 is TGTGCCAGCAGTCCCCTTACAGGGGGGTCCTATAGCAATCAGCCCCAGCATTTT. Amino acids: CASSPLTGGSYSNQPQHF.

This rearrangement joins TRBV4-1 to TRBJ2-3; TRBD2 aligns across 15 bases. The CDR3 is 20 residues long. Germline CDR1 and CDR2: MGHRA and YSYEKL. After removal of 3 bases from V and 2 bases from J, the junction contained 12 bases not matched to a gene. This CDR3 reads CASSQTLGLAGGGYTDTQYF. CDR3 coding DNA: TGCGCCAGCAGCCAGACCCTGGGACTAGCGGGAGGCGGATACACAGATACGCAGTATTTT.